The 10 T cell receptor beta chains in this list originate from one sample, sequenced in a study of cytomegalovirus exposure and HLA in healthy donors. The assay was immunoSEQ multiplex PCR, and TCRdb's table has in-frame clones only and misses some. This sample has 100,000 to 150,000 clones; around nine tenths occur once, and the top ten carry about 4.4%. The sample consisted of PBMCs. The receptors here all came from a young man in good health and CMV-seropositive.

This clone was seen a single time. The rearrangement links TRBV18 to TRBJ1-5; maybe TRBD1 (5 bases). Trimming stripped 1 base from V and 4 bases from J, with 11 bases between. Germline loops: CDR1 KGHSH, CDR2 LQKENI. The CDR3 runs to 15 residues. This CDR3 is CASSPLRDRNQPQHF. The CDR3 DNA sequence: TGTGCCAGCTCACCACTGCGGGACCGAAATCAGCCCCAGCATTTT.

V is TRBV5-6 and J is TRBJ2-1, with D possibly TRBD1 on 6 matching bases. Germline CDR1 reads SGHDT; CDR2 reads YYEEEE. V dropped 4 bases and J dropped 7 bases, with 15 bases sitting between them. The CDR3 is made up of 14 amino acids. In nucleotides, the CDR3 is TGTGCCAGCAGCGTCCGGGACACCCTTAATGAGCAGTTCTTC. Its translation: CASSVRDTLNEQFF.

The chain joins TRBV28 to TRBJ2-7; possible D gene TRBD2, 7 bases. Germline-derived CDR1 and CDR2 are MDHEN and SYDVKM. The CDR3 covers 15 residues. V dropped 4 bases and J dropped 5 bases, with 18 bases sitting between them. The CDR3 bases are TGTGCCAGCAGTTCTGGGGGGGGGCCGAAGGACGAGCAGTACTTC. Encoded protein: CASSSGGGPKDEQYF.

The table lists this clone with a count of one. V and J are TRBV6-5 and TRBJ2-7; D unresolved. This CDR3 contains 14 residues. V gave up 6 bases and J gave up 1 base, with 13 bases separating them. Germline-derived CDR1 and CDR2 are MNHEY and SVGAGI. CDR3 region: CASRATAESYEQYF. CDR3 in DNA: TGTGCCAGCAGAGCAACAGCCGAATCCTACGAGCAGTACTTC.

V is TRBV28 and J is TRBJ2-4; TRBD2 is a possible D gene (6 bases). Germline values: CDR1 MDHEN, CDR2 SYDVKM. The CDR3 is 13 amino acids. Trimming left V 2 bases short and J 7 bases short, with 9 bases between. The CDR3 here is CASSLPGVNIQYF. The CDR3 DNA reads TGTGCCAGCAGTTTACCGGGGGTTAACATTCAGTACTTC.

This chain connects TRBV29-1 to TRBJ2-3, with 10 bases fitting TRBD1. CDR1 is SQVTM, CDR2 ANQGSEA, per germline. V lost 4 bases to trimming and J lost 6 bases; unmatched junction nucleotides: 13. This CDR3 is 16 amino acids long. The CDR3 loop is CSVGRDRGSNRDTQYF. The CDR3 nucleotides read TGCAGCGTTGGCAGGGACAGGGGATCGAATAGGGATACGCAGTATTTT.

This chain uses TRBV5-1 with TRBJ2-1; 11 bases are a match to TRBD2. The V gene's germline CDR1 is SGHRS and CDR2 YFSETQ. The CDR3 totals 17 residues. Trimming removed 0 bases from V and 4 bases from J; junction bases left unmatched: 6. CDR3 bases: TGCGCCAGCAGCTTGGCCCGGGGACTAGCGGATTACAATGAGCAGTTCTTC. Amino acid sequence: CASSLARGLADYNEQFF.

Only one count was recorded for this clone. This rearrangement joins TRBV7-8 to TRBJ2-2, with 14 bases identical to TRBD2. The CDR3 is made up of 16 amino acids. V lost 3 bases to trimming and J lost 6 bases; unmatched junction nucleotides: 3. Germline V gives CDR1 SGHVS, CDR2 FQNEAQ. CDR3 protein: CASSFGTSGGPGELFF. The CDR3 nucleotides read TGTGCCAGCAGCTTTGGGACTAGCGGGGGCCCCGGGGAGCTGTTTTTT.

The rearrangement links TRBV5-1 to TRBJ2-7; possible D gene TRBD2, 5 bases. The CDR3 covers 16 residues. Trimming pared 0 bases from V and 6 bases from J, leaving 19 bases between. Germline CDR1 and CDR2: SGHRS and YFSETQ. This CDR3 is CASSLEGRGLWAEQYF. In DNA form, the CDR3 reads TGCGCCAGCAGCTTGGAGGGTCGAGGACTCTGGGCCGAGCAGTACTTC.

The V gene is TRBV29-1, the J gene TRBJ2-2, with a possible D match to TRBD1 (6 bases). V was cut by 2 bases and J by 4 bases, with 17 bases left in between. Germline lookup yields CDR1 SQVTM and CDR2 ANQGSEA. CDR3 length: 16 residues. The CDR3 DNA reads TGCAGCGTTGAACTGGGGCAGGGGCTCTTCACCGGGGAGCTGTTTTTT. This sequence encodes CSVELGQGLFTGELFF.